These 13 T cell receptor beta chains were sequenced from one sample in a study of T cell responses to AZD1222 COVID-19 vaccine. This table comes from immunoSEQ multiplex PCR, and its TCRdb copy is limited to in-frame clones, with some not included. The data contain 100,000 to 150,000 clones, around nine tenths of them singletons. Sample: peripheral blood, taken on day 0 of MenACWY control vaccination. These TCRs come from an adult in good health.

This chain links TRBV11-2 with TRBJ2-1, with D hard to call. Germline V gene sequence: CDR1 SGHAT, CDR2 FQNNGV. V gave up 0 bases and J gave up 7 bases, with 10 bases separating them. This CDR3 is built from 14 residues. Here the CDR3 DNA reads TGTGCCAGCAGCTTAGATTGGGCGGCTAATGAGCAGTTCTTC. Translated, it gives CASSLDWAANEQFF.

The chain carries TRBV19 and TRBJ1-2, with D unclear. The CDR3 totals 14 residues. V shed 7 bases and J shed 4 bases, with 16 bases lying between them. Per the germline V gene, CDR1 is LNHDA and CDR2 is SQIVND (reference sequence). This chain's CDR3 is CASKDGSRGYGYTF. CDR3 DNA: TGTGCCAGTAAAGACGGAAGTAGAGGCTATGGCTACACCTTC.

CDR3 loop: CSAGSNEQFF. The CDR3 DNA sequence: TGCAGTGCCGGATCCAATGAGCAGTTCTTC. The chain recombines TRBV20-1 with TRBJ2-1; D remains ambiguous. V lost 6 bases to trimming and J lost 6 bases, with 6 bases between them. The CDR3 is 10 amino acids. Looked up from germline, CDR1 is DFQATT and CDR2 is SNEGSKA (reference sequence).

Only one count was recorded for this clone. The CDR3, as DNA: TGCGCCAGCAGCCCGGACAGGGCGGGCTACACCTTC. This codes for CASSPDRAGYTF. The gene calls are TRBV5-1 and TRBJ1-2; the match to TRBD1 covers 8 bases. This CDR3 contains 12 residues. Germline-derived CDR1 and CDR2 are SGHRS and YFSETQ. Germline trimming cut 4 bases from V and 8 bases from J; bases unmatched to any gene: 4.

The chain couples TRBV5-1 to TRBJ2-5, with 13 bases aligning to TRBD2. The length of the CDR3 is 15 residues. V trimming: 5 bases; J trimming: 6 bases; junction bases outside the gene matches: 7. The germline CDR1 and CDR2 sequences are SGHRS and YFSETQ. The chain's CDR3 is CASRRGTSGIKTQYF. In DNA form, the CDR3 reads TGCGCCAGCAGGAGAGGGACTAGCGGGATTAAGACCCAGTACTTC.

The V call is TRBV11-3, the J call TRBJ2-1; tentatively, D is TRBD2 (6 bases). This CDR3 contains 18 residues. Germline V gene lookup returns CDR1 SGHNT and CDR2 YENEEA. Trimming pared 2 bases from V and 7 bases from J, leaving 24 bases between. CDR3: CASSLNQWVTGARNEQFF. CDR3 nucleotides: TGTGCCAGCAGCTTAAATCAGTGGGTAACGGGAGCACGAAATGAGCAGTTCTTC.

DNA for the CDR3: TGTGCCAGCAGTCCCGGTGCGGGTAGGAACTCCTACGAGCAGTACTTC. It encodes CASSPGAGRNSYEQYF. V is TRBV27 and J is TRBJ2-7, with TRBD2 as a possible D gene (5 bases). V shed 5 bases and J shed 0 bases, with 17 bases lying between them. This CDR3 has 16 amino acids. The germline V gene has CDR1 MNHEY and CDR2 SMNVEV (reference sequence).

This chain links TRBV9 with TRBJ2-5; unclear D gene. CDR1 and CDR2 (germline): SGDLS, YYNGEE. The V and J ends lost 4 bases and 1 base respectively, with 14 bases between them. The CDR3 covers 15 residues. CDR3 DNA: TGTGCCAGCAGCCCCAACTCGGGCAGCCAAGAGACCCAGTACTTC. Translation gives CASSPNSGSQETQYF.

The CDR3 DNA follows: TGTGCCAGCAGTTATACCAGACATGAGCAGTTCTTC. Translated: CASSYTRHEQFF. This chain links TRBV6-5 with TRBJ2-1; D remains unclear. CDR1 MNHEY and CDR2 SVGAGI come from the germline V gene. V gave up 3 bases and J gave up 8 bases, with 8 bases separating them. The CDR3 sequence is 12 residues long.

The V gene is TRBV7-3, the J gene TRBJ2-1; D perhaps matches TRBD1 (6 bases). The CDR3 spans 15 residues. CDR1 is SGHTA and CDR2 is FQGTGA in the germline V gene. Between the trimmed V and J ends, which lost 5 bases and 4 bases, there was a span of 15 bases. The CDR3 bases are TGTGCCAGCAGCCTACCCGAGACAGGTTACAATGAGCAGTTCTTC. Residues: CASSLPETGYNEQFF.

This chain connects TRBV30 to TRBJ2-1; no firm D call. The germline CDR1 and CDR2 sequences are GTSNPN and SVGIG (reference sequence). This CDR3 comprises 11 residues. V gave up 3 bases and J gave up 4 bases, with 4 bases separating them. The CDR3 nucleotides are TGTGCCTGGAGAAAATACAATGAGCAGTTCTTC. Its protein is CAWRKYNEQFF.

The V and J genes are TRBV10-3 and TRBJ1-3; TRBD1 matches at 9 bases. The CDR3 runs 15 residues. Trimming at V came to 6 bases and at J to 3 bases, leaving 6 bases not matched to a gene. Per germline, CDR1 ENHRY and CDR2 SYGVKD. This CDR3 is CAISEQGAYGNTIYF. The CDR3 DNA is TGTGCCATCAGCGAACAGGGGGCTTATGGAAACACCATATATTTT.

In its sample, this clone was seen once. The rearrangement uses TRBV12-3 or TRBV12-4 and TRBJ2-7; 7 bases align to TRBD2. Trimming took 7 bases from V and 5 from J; bases not matched to a gene: 5. CDR3 length: 12 residues. The CDR3 sequence: CASIGGGHEQYF. In DNA form, the CDR3 reads TGTGCCAGCATCGGGGGAGGGCACGAGCAGTACTTC.